One and the same sample provided the 9 T cell receptor beta chains below, sequenced in a study of shared clonotypes between healthy human individuals. The data were produced by immunoSEQ multiplex PCR, yet TCRdb's version contains in-frame clones alone and is incomplete. This sample has about 1.1 million clones, with about 72% found just once. The sample taken for sequencing was memory CD4+ T cells from PBMCs. Subset specified: CD45RA-negative fraction. The receptors shown here come from a man younger than 35 in good health. Some clones in this sample may be carry-over from other donors' samples.

The chain links TRBV5-1 to TRBJ2-2, with D perhaps TRBD1 (5 bases). CDR1 SGHRS and CDR2 YFSETQ come from the germline V gene. V was pared by 4 bases and J by 4 bases, with 17 bases between. The CDR3 covers 16 residues. This CDR3 is CASSPMDTETTGELFF. The CDR3 DNA sequence: TGCGCCAGCAGCCCTATGGACACAGAGACCACCGGGGAGCTGTTTTTT. Combining the CDR3 with reference TRBV5-1 and TRBJ2-2 gives the whole variable domain KAGVTQTPRYLIKTRGQQVTLSCSPISGHRSVSWYQQTPGQGLQFLFEYFSETQRNKGNFPGRFSGRQFSNSRSEMNVSTLELGDSALYLCASSPMDTETTGELFFGEGSRLTVL.

The chain carries TRBV6-1 and TRBJ2-5; 7 nucleotides line up with TRBD2. Trimming at V came to 7 bases and at J to 4 bases, leaving 12 bases not matched to a gene. The CDR3 covers 15 residues. Germline loops: CDR1 MNHNS, CDR2 SASEGT. CDR3 residues: CASKVAGVYRETQYF. The CDR3 region has the DNA TGTGCCAGCAAGGTGGCGGGAGTATATCGAGAGACCCAGTACTTC.

The chain employs TRBV6-1 and TRBJ2-1; no reliable D call. The CDR3 runs 14 residues. Germline CDR1 MNHNS, CDR2 SASEGT. Trimming cost V 2 bases and J 9 bases, with 14 bases left between them. The CDR3 DNA is TGTGCCAGCAGTGAAAGTGGAGCCAGGCTTGAGCAGTTCTTC. Translated: CASSESGARLEQFF.

This sequence joins TRBV20-1 and TRBJ2-1, with D perhaps matching TRBD2 (5 bases). The CDR3 is made up of 11 amino acids. The germline gives CDR1 DFQATT, CDR2 SNEGSKA (reference sequence). V dropped 3 bases and J dropped 8 bases, with 8 bases sitting between them. DNA for the CDR3: TGCAGTGCTAGTAGCGTCGATGAGCAGTTCTTC. The encoded protein is CSASSVDEQFF.

The chain has TRBV21-1 and TRBJ2-7; no check of the table's D call, TRBD1, against the DNA was made. TRBV21-1 is a documented pseudogene. This CDR3 region has 15 residues. The CDR3 DNA follows: TGTGCCAGCAGCAAACTTCCAGGGCCTACCTACGAGCAGTACTTC. Its protein is CASSKLPGPTYEQYF.

This chain joins TRBV7-2 and TRBJ1-2; D perhaps matches TRBD1 (6 bases). The CDR3 has 12 residues. The ends were cut back, 7 bases at V and 8 bases at J, with 14 bases in the middle. Germline CDR1 reads SGHTA; CDR2 reads FQGNSA. CDR3: CASTPGARGYTF. CDR3 bases: TGTGCCAGCACCCCAGGGGCGCGGGGCTACACCTTC.

The chain joins TRBV18 to TRBJ2-3; D not certain. This CDR3 is built from 16 residues. Trimming took off 2 bases at V and 1 base at J, with 13 bases between the two ends. Germline-derived CDR1 and CDR2 are KGHSH and LQKENI. The CDR3 region is CASSPSKGWGTDTQYF. For the CDR3, the DNA is TGTGCCAGCTCACCATCAAAGGGTTGGGGCACAGATACGCAGTATTTT. Looking up the rest from reference TRBV18 and TRBJ2-3 gives the full variable domain: NAGVMQNPRHLVRRRGQEARLRCSPMKGHSHVYWYRQLPEEGLKFMVYLQKENIIDESGMPKERFSAEFPKEGPSILRIQQVVRGDSAAYFCASSPSKGWGTDTQYFGPGTRLTVL.

The genes are TRBV5-4 and TRBJ2-1; 14 bases agree with TRBD2. The CDR3 runs 19 residues. Per germline, CDR1 SGHNT and CDR2 YYREEE (reference sequence). The V and J ends lost 1 base and 3 bases, in that order; junction bases with no gene match: 9. CDR3 coding DNA: TGTGCCAGCAGCTTGACCGGGACTAGCGGGAGATTATACTACAATGAGCAGTTCTTC. The encoded protein is CASSLTGTSGRLYYNEQFF.

This clone was detected a few times. A much larger clone is a single base away; this may be a read error. The rearrangement joins TRBV2 to TRBJ1-2, with TRBD1 matching 9 bases. Per germline, CDR1 SNHLY and CDR2 FYNNEI. With V trimmed by 3 bases and J by 4 bases, 6 bases remained unmatched. The CDR3 sequence is 15 residues long. DNA for the CDR3: TGTGCCAGCAGTGACAGACAGGGGGTGGTCTATGGCTACACCTTC. This encodes CASSDRQGVVYGYTF.